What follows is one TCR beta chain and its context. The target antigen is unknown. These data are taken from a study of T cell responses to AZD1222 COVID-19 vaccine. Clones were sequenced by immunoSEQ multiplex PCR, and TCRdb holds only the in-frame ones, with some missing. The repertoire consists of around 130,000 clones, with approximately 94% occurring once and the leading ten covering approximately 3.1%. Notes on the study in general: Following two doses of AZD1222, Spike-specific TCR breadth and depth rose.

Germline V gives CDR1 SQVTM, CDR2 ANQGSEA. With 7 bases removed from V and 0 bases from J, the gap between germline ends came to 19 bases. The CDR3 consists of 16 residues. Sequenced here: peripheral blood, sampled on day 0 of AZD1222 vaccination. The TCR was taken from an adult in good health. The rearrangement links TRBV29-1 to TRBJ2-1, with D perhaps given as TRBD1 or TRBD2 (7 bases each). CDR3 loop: CSERGPSGSSYNEQFF. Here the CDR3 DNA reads TGCAGCGAAAGGGGGCCTAGCGGCAGCTCCTACAATGAGCAGTTCTTC.